This is a list of T cell receptor beta chains from one sample in a study of shared clonotypes between healthy human individuals. Method: immunoSEQ multiplex PCR; TCRdb's copy keeps in-frame clones and lacks some. The sample consists of more than 2 million clones, about 95% of them appearing once. Material: naive CD8+ T cells sorted from blood. These receptor sequences come from a man in his late teens or twenties in good health. CDR3s include the opening cysteine and the closing phenylalanine or tryptophan. A D gene is named only where the DNA matches it firmly. Size tells how often a clone was seen (once, few, many) or the class of an expanded clone, and some rows leave it out.

CANRDLFGYTF - TRBJ1-2 - TRBV6-1
CATSSAGGPETQYF - TRBJ2-5 - TRBV15
CARGPRKEDYYEQYF - TRBJ2-7 - TRBV2
CASSLLGAQGSYNEQFF - TRBJ2-1 - TRBV27
CASSASGGQSYEQYF - TRBJ2-7 TRBD2 TRBV10-2
CASSFSGLDEQYF - TRBJ2-7 - TRBV5-4
CASGLASGRSNYGYTF - TRBJ1-2 - TRBV12-5
CASSEFTSYEQYF once TRBJ2-7 - TRBV25-1
CASTGQGSGNQPQHF - TRBJ1-5 - TRBV2
CASSLLGQGTGELFF - TRBJ2-2 TRBD1 TRBV7-2
CASSQEGGVYTDTQYF - TRBJ2-3 - TRBV4-1
CASTGEGVSYEQYF - TRBJ2-7 TRBD2 TRBV6-6
CASSLGVGELFF - TRBJ2-2 - TRBV11-2
CAGSQDPGQTYEQYF once TRBJ2-7 - TRBV4-1
CASSLTAYEQYF - TRBJ2-7 - TRBV11-1
CASSLSGVSYEQYF - TRBJ2-7 - TRBV28
CASSPPSSLGTDTQYF - TRBJ2-3 - TRBV18
CASSLSLGGGGGYTF - TRBJ1-2 - TRBV27
CASNMADNPLSGDTGELFF - TRBJ2-2 TRBD2 TRBV19
CASSIVGQSHTDTQYF - TRBJ2-3 TRBD1 TRBV19
CAWRISGGSDTQYF - TRBJ2-3 TRBD1 TRBV30
CASRADRHVAGANVLTF - TRBJ2-6 - TRBV5-1
CASSQGQNEQFF - TRBJ2-1 - TRBV4-1
CASSLDSLMTDTQYF - TRBJ2-3 - TRBV27
CTSSQELRKLVPDTQYF once TRBJ2-3 - TRBV1
CASSLRQIAYQETQYF - TRBJ2-5 - TRBV28
CASSIPGGAGGELFF - TRBJ2-2 TRBD2 TRBV27
CAWSTDSYEQYF once TRBJ2-7 - TRBV30
CASSFTGTSEKETQYF - TRBJ2-5 TRBD2 TRBV4-1
CASSLDLSSTQYF - TRBJ2-3 - TRBV7-9
CASSPPPVSPLHF - TRBJ1-6 - TRBV28
CASSLGLASWQFF - TRBJ2-1 - TRBV27
CASSPDLAGAADTQYF - TRBJ2-3 TRBD2 TRBV7-8
CASSLVGRGPSYEQYF - TRBJ2-7 TRBD1 TRBV7-9
CASSYSDTQYF - TRBJ2-3 - TRBV6-5
CASSINSVAYEQYF - TRBJ2-7 - TRBV19
CSVGPIGGGPYNEQFF - TRBJ2-1 - TRBV29-1
CAISEGQNYEQYF - TRBJ2-7 - TRBV10-3
CASSPTGLTEAFF - TRBJ1-1 TRBD1 TRBV11-2
CAISELAGGSNQPQHF - TRBJ1-5 TRBD1 TRBV10-3
CASSGTGEWNTEAFF - TRBJ1-1 TRBD1 TRBV10-2
CASGQDPENTEAFF - TRBJ1-1 - TRBV12-5
CASQTSLGDEQFF - TRBJ2-1 TRBD2 TRBV27